These 24 T cell receptor beta chains were all obtained from the same sample, sequenced in a study of blood T cells in healthy people across ages (dated by TCRdb to about 2015). Libraries were prepared through 5' RACE. Sequencing was performed on an Illumina HiSeq 2500. The second PCR ran for about 7 to 11 cycles and used a J-beta primer mix along with a sample-barcoded 5' primer. TCRdb applied fastp at Q25 and MiXCR to the public reads, then kept only in-frame beta chains. Here each entry gathers all rows of one CDR3 protein and keeps the most common genes and DNA. The sample profile shows about 400,000 distinct CDR3 sequences; roughly half of them were found once. Around 53% of the sample goes to the ten largest clones. The sample comprised blood. The origin of the receptors is a man aged 60 to 75 in good health.

This clonotype is a singleton in its sample. The chain combines TRBV29-1 with TRBJ2-7, with D perhaps TRBD1 (6 bases). The CDR3 is made up of 12 amino acids. V was shortened by 4 bases and J by 6 bases, with 13 bases between the two germline ends. In germline, CDR1 is SQVTM, CDR2 ANQGSEA. CDR3 protein: CSVGQEVGEQYF. The DNA of the CDR3 is TGCAGCGTTGGACAGGAGGTAGGCGAGCAGTACTTC.

V and J are TRBV29-1 and TRBJ2-5, with D possibly TRBD1 on 5 matching bases. The V gene lost 5 bases and the J gene lost 4 bases, with 11 bases spanning the gap. The germline V gene has CDR1 SQVTM and CDR2 ANQGSEA. CDR3 length equals 12 residues. The CDR3 protein is CSVWQGGETQYF. Here the CDR3 DNA reads TGCAGCGTTTGGCAGGGCGGAGAGACCCAGTACTTC.

This clonotype was counted a few times. The chain combines TRBV4-3 with TRBJ2-5, with 11 bases matching TRBD2. V gave up 1 base and J gave up 2 bases; unmatched junction bases: 6. The CDR3 extends over 17 amino acids. The germline V gene encodes CDR1 LGHNA and CDR2 YSLEER. CDR3 nucleotides: TGCGCCAGCAGCCAAGGGATAGCGGGAGGGCGACAAGAGACCCAGTACTTC. Encoded protein: CASSQGIAGGRQETQYF.

The V gene is TRBV29-1, the J gene TRBJ2-2; a weak D match, TRBD1 (6 bases). V dropped 4 bases and J dropped 1 base, with 10 bases sitting between them. There are 14 residues in the CDR3. Germline V gene sequence: CDR1 SQVTM, CDR2 ANQGSEA. The CDR3, as DNA: TGCAGCGTTGTCGTACAGGGGAACACCGGGGAGCTGTTTTTT. The encoded protein is CSVVVQGNTGELFF.

The J gene is TRBJ2-5, the V gene TRBV24-1; D possibly matches TRBD1 or TRBD2 (5 bases each). V was clipped by 4 bases and J by 7 bases, with 15 bases between them. The CDR3 extends over 14 amino acids. Germline CDR1 reads KGHDR; CDR2 reads SFDVKD. The CDR3 coding sequence is TGTGCCACCAGTGAGGGGACGGCGCTGGGGACCCAGTACTTC. Its translation: CATSEGTALGTQYF.

This chain joins TRBV7-9 and TRBJ2-1, with D possibly being TRBD1 or TRBD2 (6 bases each). Trimming took off 4 bases at V and 6 bases at J, with 13 bases between the two ends. Germline CDR1 reads SEHNR; CDR2 reads FQNEAQ (reference sequence). The CDR3 spans 14 residues. CDR3 DNA sequence: TGTGCCAGCAGCTCCGTTGGGGGGCTCAATGAGCAGTTCTTC. Protein product: CASSSVGGLNEQFF.

The J gene is TRBJ2-5, the V gene TRBV18, with D unresolved. CDR3 length: 13 residues. Trimming removed 5 bases at V and 1 base at J, with 8 bases between. The germline gives CDR1 KGHSH, CDR2 LQKENI. Here the CDR3 reads CASSSDLQETQYF. In DNA, the CDR3 is TGTGCCAGCTCATCGGACCTCCAAGAGACCCAGTACTTC.

The V call is TRBV7-2, the J call TRBJ2-1; either TRBD1 or TRBD2 may supply D (5 bases each). Germline assignment: CDR1 SGHTA and CDR2 FQGNSA. The CDR3 is 13 amino acids. V lost 4 bases and J lost 7, with 11 bases in between. Written as DNA, the CDR3 is TGTGCCAGCAGCTCGGGACCGAGGAATGAGCAGTTCTTC. Translation: CASSSGPRNEQFF.

The CDR3 spells CASSLTGTIEAFF. CDR3 coding DNA: TGTGCCAGCAGCTTAACAGGAACCATTGAAGCTTTCTTT. The chain carries TRBV7-2 and TRBJ1-1, with D possibly matching TRBD1 (5 bases). There are 13 residues in the CDR3. Germline lookup yields CDR1 SGHTA and CDR2 FQGNSA. Trimming cost V 2 bases and J 7 bases, with 11 bases left between them.

The chain carries TRBV28 and TRBJ1-6, with unresolved D. Deletions cut 5 bases from V and 9 bases from J, with 11 bases between. Germline V gives CDR1 MDHEN, CDR2 SYDVKM. The CDR3 length is 13 residues. Here the CDR3 reads CASSPGVGSPLHF. CDR3 coding DNA: TGTGCCAGCAGTCCCGGGGTAGGTTCACCCCTCCACTTT.

Here the CDR3 DNA reads TGTGCCAGCAGCAAAGTGGGAGGGGGTGGTTACAATGAGCAGTTCTTC. It translates to CASSKVGGGGYNEQFF. This chain joins TRBV21-1 and TRBJ2-1; the table assigns TRBD2, which was not confirmed against the DNA. TRBV21-1 has pseudogene status. The CDR3 spans 16 residues.

The genes are TRBV7-2 and TRBJ2-7, with 7 bases fitting TRBD1. Germline assignment: CDR1 SGHTA and CDR2 FQGNSA. V was clipped by 5 bases and J by 6 bases; unmatched bases: 10. The CDR3 runs 14 residues. CDR3 nucleotides: TGTGCCAGCAGCCAGGGGGTATTCTTAGGCGAGCAGTACTTC. It encodes CASSQGVFLGEQYF. Complete variable domain (other parts from reference TRBV7-2 and TRBJ2-7): GAGVSQSPSNKVTEKGKDVELRCDPISGHTALYWYRQSLGQGLEFLIYFQGNSAPDKSGLPSDRFSAERTGGSVSTLTIQRTQQEDSAVYLCASSQGVFLGEQYFGPGTRLTVT.

The chain couples TRBV5-6 to TRBJ2-6, with TRBD1 as a possible D gene (6 bases). V lost 5 bases and J 1 base, leaving 19 bases between the germline ends. The CDR3 extends over 18 amino acids. Germline CDR1 is SGHDT and CDR2 is YYEEEE. The CDR3 DNA follows: TGTGCCAGCAGTGTGCTGGGGGCAGCCTCATCTGGGGCCAACGTCCTGACTTTC. Protein sequence: CASSVLGAASSGANVLTF.

J is TRBJ1-2 and V is TRBV6-6; TRBD1 matches 7 bases. The CDR3 contains 16 residues. J gave up 7 bases and V 6 bases, and 17 bases lay outside the gene matches. The V gene's germline CDR1 is MNHNY and CDR2 SVGAGI (reference sequence). In nucleotides, the CDR3 is TGTGCCAGCAGCCGAAGGACAGGTGCCACCCTATCTGGCTACACCTTC. Its translation is CASSRRTGATLSGYTF.

The rearrangement uses TRBV12-3 or TRBV12-4 and TRBJ2-1; 7 bases agree with TRBD2. The junction had 9 bases not matched to a gene; V was cut back by 7 bases and J by 6 bases. The CDR3 spans 14 residues. DNA of the CDR3: TGTGCCAGCACCCTCCAACTAGCGAGCAATGAGCAGTTCTTC. This translates into CASTLQLASNEQFF.

This sequence joins TRBV5-1 and TRBJ2-3, with 7 positions matching TRBD2. Germline loops: CDR1 SGHRS, CDR2 YFSETQ. Trimming took 1 base from V and 2 from J; bases not matched to a gene: 4. This CDR3 spans 15 amino acids. The CDR3 spells CASSLMAGDTDTQYF. The CDR3 nucleotides are TGCGCCAGCAGCTTGATGGCGGGGGACACAGATACGCAGTATTTT.

The rearrangement uses TRBV20-1 and TRBJ2-5; D remains ambiguous. This CDR3 has 12 amino acids. Per germline, CDR1 DFQATT and CDR2 SNEGSKA (reference sequence). The ends were cut back, 3 bases at V and 3 bases at J, with 8 bases in the middle. DNA of the CDR3: TGCAGTGCTAGTCAGCAGGAAGAGACCCAGTACTTC. This sequence encodes CSASQQEETQYF.

The rearrangement uses TRBV9 and TRBJ2-7; TRBD2 aligns across 9 bases. V was clipped by 0 bases and J by 0 bases; unmatched bases: 7. Germline-derived CDR1 and CDR2 are SGDLS and YYNGEE. CDR3 length: 17 residues. The CDR3 DNA is TGTGCCAGCAGCGTAGGGGGGCGGGAGGGGGGCTCCTACGAGCAGTACTTC. This translates into CASSVGGREGGSYEQYF.

The chain is built from TRBV29-1 and TRBJ2-7; 7 bases are a match to TRBD2. The CDR3 is 15 amino acids. Germline trimming cut 0 bases from V and 7 bases from J; bases unmatched to any gene: 12. From germline, CDR1 is SQVTM and CDR2 ANQGSEA. The CDR3 spells CSVEESGGALREQYF. As DNA, the CDR3 is TGCAGCGTTGAAGAGTCGGGGGGTGCTCTGAGGGAGCAGTACTTC.

The chain employs TRBV10-3 and TRBJ2-7; possible D gene TRBD1, 5 bases. Germline V CDR1 and CDR2: ENHRY, SYGVKD. Deletions cut 4 bases from V and 4 bases from J, with 14 bases between. This CDR3 contains 14 residues. CDR3 coding DNA: TGTGCCATCAGTGGGGGCTCGATGACGTACGAGCAGTACTTC. As protein: CAISGGSMTYEQYF.

About this clonotype: At one end the junction does not follow the germline gene, possibly because of a read error. The chain carries TRBV12-3 or TRBV12-4 and TRBJ2-1; TRBD2 agrees at 10 bases. This CDR3 comprises 15 residues. CDR3: CASSLPSGSFHDQFF. The CDR3 bases are TGTGCCAGCAGTTTGCCTAGCGGGAGTTTCCATGACCAGTTCTTC.

J is TRBJ1-6 and V is TRBV3-1, with TRBD1 as a possible D gene (6 bases). Per the germline V gene, CDR1 is LGHDT and CDR2 is YNNKEL (reference sequence). The CDR3 has 17 amino acids. V was cut by 3 bases and J by 4 bases, with 16 bases left in between. The DNA for the CDR3 is TGTGCCAGCAGCCATGCCGGGACACGGATTTATAATTCACCCCTCCACTTT. This encodes CASSHAGTRIYNSPLHF.

J is TRBJ2-5 and V is TRBV6-5; tentative D call: TRBD2 (5 bases). In germline, CDR1 is MNHEY, CDR2 SVGAGI. The CDR3 runs 15 residues. Trimming took off 0 bases at V and 4 bases at J, with 12 bases between the two ends. CDR3 bases: TGTGCCAGCAGTTACTCGATAAGCGGAGGAGAGACCCAGTACTTC. Translation: CASSYSISGGETQYF.

V is TRBV24-1 and J is TRBJ2-7; 10 bases fit TRBD1. Germline lookup yields CDR1 KGHDR and CDR2 SFDVKD. J lost 4 bases, V lost 9 bases, and 5 bases had no gene match. This CDR3 has 13 amino acids. The CDR3: CATGQGESYEQYF. The CDR3, as DNA: TGTGCCACCGGACAGGGGGAGAGTTACGAGCAGTACTTC.